This entry features one T cell receptor beta chain sequence. Its antigen is as yet unknown. Some clones are missing from TCRdb's copy, which holds only in-frame ones; the method was immunoSEQ multiplex PCR. The repertoire consists of about 130,000 clones, with 86% occurring once and the leading ten covering roughly 7.9%. The CDR3 has 14 residues. The germline gives CDR1 MNHNY, CDR2 SVGAGI (reference sequence). V dropped 5 bases and J dropped 4 bases, with 11 bases sitting between them. These data come from a study of identifying expanded T cells in peripheral blood. The study's findings and limits: Across healthy donors, higher total template counts meant significantly greater roughly two-week count variance. Technical replicates showed around 1.2 changed clones; approximately 2 weeks approximately 16; four weeks 19.

No infections or other immune events were documented during collection. The V gene is TRBV6-6, the J gene TRBJ1-4; D possibly corresponds to TRBD1 (5 bases). The source material was blood. The receptor was derived from a person aged 18-70 years in good health. Here the CDR3 DNA reads TGTGCCAGCAGTCCCCGGGACTTTAATGAAAAACTGTTTTTT. Translated: CASSPRDFNEKLFF.